This TCR beta chain was sequenced in a study of T cells in localized non-small cell lung cancer. The table came from immunoSEQ multiplex PCR; TCRdb's copy has only in-frame clones and leaves some out. The sample includes 15,000 or so clones, approximately 89% of them seen just once. Of note for this clone: Its antigen is currently unknown.

In germline, CDR1 is SNHLY, CDR2 FYNNEI. The CDR3 loop spans 14 amino acids. V lost 3 bases and J lost 2; bases outside the gene matches: 2. Study outcomes and limitations: Peak T cell clonality was found in uninvolved adjacent lung, exceeding tumor. Among blood samples, higher T cell density accompanied longer overall survival.

This chain links TRBV2 with TRBJ1-1; 8 bases are shared with TRBD1. The sequenced sample was peripheral blood mononuclear cells, obtained before any cancer treatment. This TCR derives from a man aged 35 to 69 with stage III lung adenocarcinoma. This CDR3 is CASSDDRGNTEAFF. Here the CDR3 DNA reads TGTGCCAGCAGTGACGACAGGGGAAACACTGAAGCTTTCTTT.